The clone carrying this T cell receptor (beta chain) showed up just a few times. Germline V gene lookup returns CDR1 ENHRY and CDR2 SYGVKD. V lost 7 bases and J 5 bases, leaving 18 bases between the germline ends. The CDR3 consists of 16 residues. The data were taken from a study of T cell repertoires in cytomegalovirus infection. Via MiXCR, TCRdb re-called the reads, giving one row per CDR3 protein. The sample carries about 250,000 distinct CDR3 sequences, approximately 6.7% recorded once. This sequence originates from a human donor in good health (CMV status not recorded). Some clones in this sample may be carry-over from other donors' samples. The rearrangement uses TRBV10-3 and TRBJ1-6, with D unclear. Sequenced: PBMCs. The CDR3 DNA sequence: TGTGCCATCAATAGCCCCCGGGGAGGGAATAATTCACCCCTCCACTTT. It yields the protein CAINSPRGGNNSPLHF.